This paragraph covers one T cell receptor (beta chain) sequence. Its antigen is undetermined. The data were taken from a study of shared clonotypes between healthy human individuals. It was across several immunoSEQ plates that each subset's genomic DNA was evenly split. Clones were read by immunoSEQ multiplex PCR, and TCRdb kept only the in-frame ones, dropping some. In the table there are about 820,000 clones, around 93% of which are singletons. Study findings and constraints: Sequencing of the sorted subsets was shown by rarefaction to be incomplete despite large depth.

The germline gives CDR1 SEHNR, CDR2 FQNEAQ (reference sequence). The V and J ends lost 5 bases and 2 bases, in that order; junction bases with no gene match: 5. The CDR3 is made up of 14 amino acids. The naive CD8 fraction comprised CD45RO-negative cells positively selected for CCR7 and excluded terminally differentiated effector memory CD45RA+ cells. All of the donors resided in Nashville, Tennessee, and each was a Caucasian adult. The sequence was collected from a man aged 30 to 45 in good health. This rearrangement joins TRBV7-9 to TRBJ2-7, with 8 positions matching TRBD2. The specimen was naive CD8+ T cells sorted from blood. The CDR3 region is CASSIPSGPYEQYF. CDR3 sequence (DNA): TGTGCCAGCAGCATTCCTAGCGGGCCCTACGAGCAGTACTTC.